Listed below are T cell receptor beta chains from one sample, sequenced in a study of Graves' ophthalmopathy and Graves' hyperthyroidism. One entry per CDR3 protein, called by TCRdb with MiXCR from the multiplex PCR reads. This sample has some 400,000 distinct CDR3 sequences; approximately 16% occur once, and the top ten carry approximately 1.4%. The sequencing sample was made of peripheral blood. These receptors originate from a woman under 30 with Graves' ophthalmopathy. Each CDR3 is given with its conserved first and last residue. Each record gives: CDR3 DNA, CDR3 protein, V gene, D gene, clone size, J gene. A D gene is named only where the DNA matches it firmly. The size of a clone is reported for some rows only, either as once, few or many, or as a class for expanded clones.

DNA: TGTGCCAGCAGTCAATCCCCCTACGAGCAGTACTTC
CDR3: CASSQSPYEQYF
V: TRBV6-1
D: -
size: many
J: TRBJ2-7

DNA: TGTGCCAGCAGCCCTTCGCCCCGGGGGGGCCTCTCCGAGCAGTACTTC
CDR3: CASSPSPRGGLSEQYF
V: TRBV7-3
D: TRBD2
size: many
J: TRBJ2-7

DNA: TGTGCCAGCAGCTCTCGGACTAGCGGGGGGGCAGGGGAGACCCAGTACTTC
CDR3: CASSSRTSGGAGETQYF
V: TRBV4-2
D: TRBD2
size: few
J: TRBJ2-5

DNA: TGTGCCAGCAGTTACGGGCCGGGACAGGAAGCTTTCTTT
CDR3: CASSYGPGQEAFF
V: TRBV6-5
D: TRBD1
size: many
J: TRBJ1-1

DNA: TGTGCCAGCAGGCAACAGGCGAACACTGAAGCTTTCTTT
CDR3: CASRQQANTEAFF
V: TRBV27
D: -
size: many
J: TRBJ1-1

DNA: TGTGCTAGTTCCTTCACAGGGTTAGATGGCTACACCTTC
CDR3: CASSFTGLDGYTF
V: TRBV12-5
D: -
size: many
J: TRBJ1-2

DNA: TGTGCCTGGAGACTCGGGAGCGGGGGGACCCAGGAGACCCAGTACTTC
CDR3: CAWRLGSGGTQETQYF
V: TRBV30
D: TRBD2
size: -
J: TRBJ2-5

DNA: TGTGCCAGCTCACCGCATAGCAATCAGCCCCAGCATTTT
CDR3: CASSPHSNQPQHF
V: TRBV18
D: -
size: many
J: TRBJ1-5

DNA: TGTGCCAGCAGCGTAGCGGAGCGTTCGAACACCGGGGAGCTGTTTTTT
CDR3: CASSVAERSNTGELFF
V: TRBV9
D: -
size: -
J: TRBJ2-2

DNA: TGTGCCAGCAGTTATGCGCAGGAGAACACCGGGGAGCTGTTTTTT
CDR3: CASSYAQENTGELFF
V: TRBV6-5
D: -
size: -
J: TRBJ2-2

DNA: TGTGCCAGCAGCTCGTGGAACACCGGGGAGCTGTTTTTT
CDR3: CASSSWNTGELFF
V: TRBV7-2
D: -
size: many
J: TRBJ2-2

DNA: TGTGCCAGCTCCCCCAAGGTCGACAGACCCTCTAACTATGGCTACACCTTC
CDR3: CASSPKVDRPSNYGYTF
V: TRBV18
D: -
size: many
J: TRBJ1-2

DNA: TGCGCCAGTGGAGGGGTTGGGGACACTGAAGCTTTCTTT
CDR3: CASGGVGDTEAFF
V: TRBV5-1
D: -
size: -
J: TRBJ1-1

DNA: TGTGCCAGCAACGCCCCGATTTTAGGATCCCTCCACTTT
CDR3: CASNAPILGSLHF
V: TRBV28
D: -
size: many
J: TRBJ1-6

DNA: TGTGCCAGCAATGGGGACTCTGGAAACACCATATATTTT
CDR3: CASNGDSGNTIYF
V: TRBV7-2
D: -
size: many
J: TRBJ1-3

DNA: TGTGCCAGCAGCTTTGACTGGCCCCCCGAGCAGTACTTC
CDR3: CASSFDWPPEQYF
V: TRBV11-2
D: -
size: many
J: TRBJ2-7

DNA: TGCAGTGCGGCGGGACGGGCAAATTCACCCCTCCACTTT
CDR3: CSAAGRANSPLHF
V: TRBV20-1
D: -
size: many
J: TRBJ1-6